Included here is one TCR beta chain sequence, with context. The sample belongs to a study of blood T cell repertoires in COVID-19. Study-wide context: Samples taken during acute and convalescent COVID-19 were collected in the United States, Italy and Spain.

TCRdb keeps only in-frame clones here, not all; method: immunoSEQ multiplex PCR. The table has 170,000 or so clones, over 75% seen once. This CDR3 is built from 17 residues. Between the trimmed V and J ends, which lost 1 base and 0 bases, there was a span of 12 bases. Per germline, CDR1 SGHTA and CDR2 FQGNSA. The chain couples TRBV7-2 to TRBJ2-2; D is possibly TRBD2 (7 bases). Sequenced input: PBMCs or T cells enriched from blood (not recorded which). This sequence was found in a woman in her forties or fifties who had recovered from COVID-19. CDR3 coding DNA: TGTGCCAGCAGCTTAGTTCGGGGGGCCTCGAACACCGGGGAGCTGTTTTTT. Its translation is CASSLVRGASNTGELFF.